Included here is one T cell receptor beta chain sequence, with context. Its antigen is unknown. No base quality values were provided; no much bigger clone lies one nucleotide off. Using the deep immunoSEQ assay, multiplex PCR amplified TCR CDR3 regions from genomic DNA. Genomic DNA extracted from each cell subset was distributed evenly over all wells of several immunoSEQ 96-well plates, and each plate served as one replicate. Each replicate PCR for sorted subsets received about 210 ng genomic DNA, equal to tens of thousands of T cell genomes. Purified libraries were quantified with a Qubit 3.0 fluorometer, sized on a Bioanalyzer 2100, and re-quantified with the KAPA Library Quantification kit. Every immunoSEQ 96-well plate was sequenced on a separate single-read 150-cycle Illumina NextSeq 550 flow cell. Under the source paper's analysis protocol: The immunoSEQ output contained only junctional sequences without quality scores, so filtering could not match that applied to full-length reads. To assign V/J genes and CDR3, sequences were annotated using PyIR, a Python wrapper for IgBLAST v1.9, with IMGT germline references. Reads were filtered out if the reads had weak V/J assignments (E-value above 1e-6), no CDR3, stop codons, out-of-frame junctions, or ambiguous translated residues. V3J clonotypes were defined as sequences sharing the same inferred V gene, J gene, and CDR3 amino acid sequence. Percentage overlap between repertoires was computed as shared unique clonotypes divided by the size of the smaller repertoire. Repertoire richness was assessed with RTK rarefaction, the Chao1 estimator, and Recon v2.1 estimates of unobserved clonotypes. Generation probabilities were computed with OLGA for all TCRbeta clonotypes obtained by the gDNA method from a handful of donors. The source is immuneACCESS, and TCRdb retained only in-frame sequences with V and J called. Part of the clones is not carried over; for the studies checked, unresolved V genes explain less than half of this, and the remainder is unexplained. The DNA gave D and trimming, while V, J and clone size come from that table. The sample contains about 1.5 million clones, approximately 98% of them found a single time. The ten most abundant clones make up roughly 0.42% of the sample.

This sample was taken from a study of shared clonotypes between healthy human individuals (dated by TCRdb to 2019 to 2021). As for the study more broadly: The cohort included a few men and a couple of women between 18 and 49 years of age. Between about 0.85 and 8.9 billion PBMCs per donor were obtained by leukapheresis. For each donor, CD4 naive and CD4 memory were each given three plates, CD8 naive was given two plates, and CD8 memory was given one plate. To estimate repertoire size and how much clonotype sharing occurs between individuals, the study deeply sequenced the blood TCR repertoires of roughly 5 healthy adults. To increase sequencing depth and limit assay-specific biases, different laboratories used diverse techniques to prepare libraries and sequence TCR repertoires. Broader findings and caveats from the paper: Incomplete sequencing was indicated by rarefaction of sorted-subset datasets, despite the large sequencing depth. Compared with non-shared clonotypes, clonotypes shared by all four sorted-subset donors had higher generation probabilities. Pairwise subsampling indicated that sequencing depth was expected to affect the degree of clonotype sharing among donors. The small number of donors limited the genetic and exposure-history diversity represented. Across a handful of donors, around 5.4% of naive CD4, approximately 4% of naive CD8, 2% to 2.5% of memory CD4, and about 0.4% of memory CD8 clonotypes were shared. Estimated clonotype richness was generally larger for naive than for memory subsets. Sampling was restricted to blood, and TCR repertoires in tissue are likely to differ from TCR repertoires in blood.

Healthy HIV-negative adults with no recently reported acute infections or vaccinations were included as donors. Only Caucasian adults living in Nashville, Tennessee, USA were represented among the donors. CD4+ T cells were enriched by magnetic negative selection, after which naive cells were positively selected on CD45RA and the negative fraction was taken as the memory subset. Blood was collected by leukapheresis, and PBMCs were isolated by Ficoll-Histopaque density gradient centrifugation and then cryopreserved in liquid nitrogen vapor phase. Purity and quantity of every magnetically sorted T cell population were checked by analytical flow cytometry. Genomic DNA was isolated from every sorted fraction and measured by UV absorbance on a Nanodrop 2000c. The TCR sequence derives from a man aged 25-45 years in good health. The sample comprised naive CD4+ T cells sorted from blood. The cell subset or site label of this sample denotes: CD45RA+ positively selected.

The CDR3 is CASSVLSSSYNEQFF. The DNA reads as follows: TGTGCCAGCAGCGTACTGAGCAGCTCCTACAATGAGCAGTTCTTC. The chain employs TRBV9 and TRBJ2-1; the D gene cannot be named for sure. The germline V gene yields SGDLS for CDR1 and YYNGEE for CDR2. Its CDR3 holds 15 amino acids, cysteine through phenylalanine. Just CDR3 DNA is preserved here, 45 bases in frame from base 1. V gives up 1 base and J gives up 0 bases, and the segment between their germline ends measures 8 bases. Joined to the reference TRBV9 and TRBJ2-1 proteins, this CDR3 gives the full variable domain: DSGVTQTPKHLITATGQRVTLRCSPRSGDLSVYWYQQSLDQGLQFLIQYYNGEERAKGNILERFSAQQFPDLHSELNLSSLELGDSALYFCASSVLSSSYNEQFFGPGTRLTVL.